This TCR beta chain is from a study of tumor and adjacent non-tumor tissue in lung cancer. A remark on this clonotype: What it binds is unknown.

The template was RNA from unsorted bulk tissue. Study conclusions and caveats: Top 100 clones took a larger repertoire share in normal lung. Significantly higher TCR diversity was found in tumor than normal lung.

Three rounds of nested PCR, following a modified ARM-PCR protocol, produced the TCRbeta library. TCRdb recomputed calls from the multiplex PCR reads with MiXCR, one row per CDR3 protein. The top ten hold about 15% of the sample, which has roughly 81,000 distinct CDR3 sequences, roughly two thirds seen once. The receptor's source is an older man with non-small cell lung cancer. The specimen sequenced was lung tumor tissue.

CDR3 residues: CASSPQRGQSGELFF. The CDR3 DNA sequence: TGTGCCAGCAGTCCCCAAAGGGGGCAGTCCGGGGAGCTGTTTTTT. This chain connects TRBV28 to TRBJ2-2, with 7 nucleotides matching TRBD1. Germline CDR1 MDHEN, CDR2 SYDVKM. Unmatched junction bases numbered 9, after V lost 5 bases and J lost 6 bases. The CDR3 runs 15 residues.